This T cell receptor beta chain was identified in a study of T-cell memory formation after mild COVID-19 (dated by TCRdb to 2020 to 2023). As for the study more broadly: TCR sequence clusters from the two donors were largely donor specific. In two donors, T-cell clones that expanded and contracted after mild COVID-19 were followed by sequencing TCRalpha and TCRbeta repertoires longitudinally. The cohort comprised two young, previously healthy adult volunteers, one female and one male.

This clonotype was seen repeatedly, ten times or more. No antigen is known for it. No base-level quality is on record; no much larger clone is a single base apart. Ficoll-Paque density gradient centrifugation was used to isolate PBMCs. Instrument on record: Illumina NovaSeq 6000. cDNA libraries for TCRalpha and TCRbeta were prepared by 5'RACE using constant-segment primers, with sample barcodes and unique molecular identifiers added. RNA was extracted from every sample with Trizol reagent. Libraries were amplified in two PCR steps, with a second sample barcode and Illumina TruSeq adapters added in the second step. Libraries were sequenced on an Illumina NovaSeq with 2 x 150 bp paired-end reads. From the authors' description of their analysis: With migec v1.2.7, reads were demultiplexed and then collapsed into UMI-guided consensus sequences. Using mixcr v2.1.11, UMI consensuses were aligned to TRA and TRB V and J templates and then assembled into clonotypes. A clonotype was counted as expanded or contracted only if both edgeR and NoisET called the change significant, with noise models trained on biological replicates. For edgeR calls, the cutoffs were a false discovery rate-adjusted p below 0.01 and a log2 fold-change threshold of 1. As an exploratory analysis of dynamics, PCA with hierarchical clustering was applied to max-normalized trajectories of the 1000 most abundant clonotypes. The CD4 or CD8 phenotype of responding clones was assigned using the separately sequenced CD4+ and CD8+ repertoires. TCRdb itself trimmed the public reads at Q25 with fastp, ran MiXCR and retained productive beta chains. One record per CDR3 amino acid sequence lists the most common genes and DNA. The V and J calls come from TCRdb's annotation, not from the publication. The sample table records about 45,000 distinct CDR3 sequences; 8.5% to 10% of these occur just once. The biggest ten clones account for 12% of the sample.

On the study overall, not on this receptor specifically: SARS-CoV-2 specificity of the second-wave clones peaking on day 37 was not confirmed. Contracting CD4+ clones were found mainly in CM and EM memory subsets, while CD8+ clones were enriched in EMRA. Some responding clones were detected in pre-infection memory, which suggested that pre-existing cross-reactive memory T cells had joined the SARS-CoV-2 response. Clones contracting from day 15 to 85 had balanced CD4/CD8 phenotypes, while a second wave expanding from day 15 to 37 was biased towards CD4+. Only a couple of mild cases were covered in the study, and larger cohorts including severe cases with pre-infection samples were considered necessary.

The TCR sequence derives from an adult woman who had mild COVID-19 (a few samples of this study predate the infection). The sample titles of this study are shuffled in the database, so cell type and time point are left out; the donor was told from shared clones. Sequencing used PBMCs or a T cell subset sorted from them (not recorded which).

CDR3 region: CASSVGAGAGETQYF. The base sequence is TGTGCCAGCAGCGTGGGAGCGGGAGCGGGTGAGACCCAGTACTTC. Recombination linked TRBV9 to TRBJ2-5; TRBD2 matches 8 bases in the middle. V is pruned by 2 bases and J by 5 bases, leaving 8 bases of the junction without a gene match. CDR1 and CDR2 are read off the germline V gene as SGDLS and YYNGEE. Inclusive of the bounding cysteine and phenylalanine, the CDR3 is 15 residues long. Only the CDR3 part of the read is kept: 45 bases, read in frame from the first base.